Listed below are T cell receptor beta chains from one sample, sequenced in a study of T-cell memory formation after mild COVID-19. One entry per CDR3 protein results from TCRdb running MiXCR on the 5' RACE reads. This sample has around 83,000 distinct CDR3 sequences; approximately 23% occur once, and the top ten carry around 40%. The material sequenced was PBMCs or a T cell subset sorted from them (not recorded which). The receptors stem from a man aged 18 to 30 who had mild COVID-19 (a few samples of this study predate the infection). Cell type and time point are not known. CDR3s include the opening cysteine and the closing phenylalanine or tryptophan. Each record gives: D gene, clone size, J gene, V gene, CDR3 protein, CDR3 DNA. The D gene is left open where the match is weak. Part of the rows lack a size; the others show once, few, many or a class for expanded clones.

d_gene: .; abundance: .; j_gene: TRBJ2-1; v_gene: TRBV4-1; CDR3aa: CASSPRERDSSREQFF; CDR3nt: TGCGCCAGCAGCCCCAGGGAACGGGATTCCTCGCGGGAGCAGTTCTTC
d_gene: .; abundance: few; j_gene: TRBJ2-2; v_gene: TRBV7-6; CDR3aa: CASSLVGETTGELFF; CDR3nt: TGTGCCAGCAGCTTAGTTGGGGAAACCACCGGGGAGCTGTTTTTT
d_gene: .; abundance: .; j_gene: TRBJ1-1; v_gene: TRBV4-1; CDR3aa: CASSQSGRSNTEAFF; CDR3nt: TGCGCCAGCAGCCAATCAGGGAGGTCGAACACTGAAGCTTTCTTT
d_gene: .; abundance: many; j_gene: TRBJ2-2; v_gene: TRBV3-1; CDR3aa: CASSPPGEPGTGELFF; CDR3nt: TGTGCCAGCAGCCCCCCGGGGGAGCCCGGGACCGGGGAGCTGTTTTTT
d_gene: TRBD1; abundance: .; j_gene: TRBJ2-7; v_gene: TRBV29-1; CDR3aa: CSALTGGPYEQYF; CDR3nt: TGCAGCGCTCTAACAGGGGGCCCCTACGAGCAGTACTTC
d_gene: .; abundance: .; j_gene: TRBJ1-1; v_gene: TRBV7-9; CDR3aa: CASSSPDANTEAFF; CDR3nt: TGTGCCAGCAGCTCCCCGGACGCGAACACTGAAGCTTTCTTT
d_gene: .; abundance: few; j_gene: TRBJ2-1; v_gene: TRBV28; CDR3aa: CASSIAEYNEQFF; CDR3nt: TGTGCCAGCAGTATCGCAGAATACAATGAGCAGTTCTTC
d_gene: .; abundance: .; j_gene: TRBJ2-3; v_gene: TRBV6-5; CDR3aa: CASSYTSLGTDTQYF; CDR3nt: TGTGCCAGCAGTTACACTAGTCTAGGCACAGATACGCAGTATTTT
d_gene: .; abundance: many; j_gene: TRBJ2-2; v_gene: TRBV6-1; CDR3aa: CASSEELANTGELFF; CDR3nt: TGTGCCAGCAGTGAAGAACTAGCGAACACCGGGGAGCTGTTTTTT
d_gene: TRBD1; abundance: few; j_gene: TRBJ1-1; v_gene: TRBV12-3/TRBV12-4; CDR3aa: CASSHRGTEAFF; CDR3nt: TGTGCCAGCAGTCACAGGGGAACTGAAGCTTTCTTT
d_gene: .; abundance: once; j_gene: TRBJ1-2; v_gene: TRBV27; CDR3aa: CASSSLVAGANYGYTF; CDR3nt: TGTGCCAGCAGTTCTTTAGTCGCGGGAGCTAACTATGGCTACACCTTC
d_gene: TRBD2; abundance: once; j_gene: TRBJ2-3; v_gene: TRBV12-3/TRBV12-4; CDR3aa: CASSLLRAGGDTQYF; CDR3nt: TGTGCCAGCAGTCTCCTCCGAGCGGGGGGAGATACGCAGTATTTT
d_gene: .; abundance: .; j_gene: TRBJ2-2; v_gene: TRBV6-2/TRBV6-3; CDR3aa: CASGRGVNTGELFF; CDR3nt: TGTGCCAGCGGCAGGGGGGTGAACACCGGGGAGCTGTTTTTT
d_gene: TRBD1; abundance: many; j_gene: TRBJ1-1; v_gene: TRBV5-1; CDR3aa: CASSLVTGDVAEAFF; CDR3nt: TGCGCCAGCAGCTTGGTGACAGGGGATGTCGCTGAAGCTTTCTTT
d_gene: TRBD1; abundance: .; j_gene: TRBJ1-1; v_gene: TRBV7-9; CDR3aa: CASSAGRSDRGPGDEAFF; CDR3nt: TGTGCCAGCAGCGCGGGCCGTTCGGACAGGGGGCCTGGGGATGAAGCTTTCTTT
d_gene: TRBD2; abundance: .; j_gene: TRBJ2-7; v_gene: TRBV12-3/TRBV12-4; CDR3aa: CASSLTSVGNEQYF; CDR3nt: TGTGCCAGCAGTTTAACTAGCGTGGGGAACGAGCAGTACTTC
d_gene: .; abundance: few; j_gene: TRBJ2-5; v_gene: TRBV29-1; CDR3aa: CSVRLDQETQYF; CDR3nt: TGCAGCGTACGACTGGATCAAGAGACCCAGTACTTC
d_gene: .; abundance: .; j_gene: TRBJ1-2; v_gene: TRBV6-5; CDR3aa: CASSFSANYGYTF; CDR3nt: TGTGCCAGCAGTTTTTCGGCTAACTATGGCTACACCTTC
d_gene: .; abundance: once; j_gene: TRBJ1-4; v_gene: TRBV6-5; CDR3aa: CASSYYREEEKLFF; CDR3nt: TGTGCCAGCAGTTACTACAGGGAAGAGGAAAAACTGTTTTTT
d_gene: .; abundance: .; j_gene: TRBJ1-6; v_gene: TRBV6-1; CDR3aa: CASTHRLELGPPLHF; CDR3nt: TGTGCCAGCACCCATCGGTTGGAGCTCGGGCCACCCCTCCACTTT
d_gene: TRBD1; abundance: .; j_gene: TRBJ2-3; v_gene: TRBV5-1; CDR3aa: CASSPGTGDEDTQYF; CDR3nt: TGCGCCAGCAGCCCCGGGACAGGGGATGAAGATACGCAGTATTTT
d_gene: .; abundance: few; j_gene: TRBJ2-7; v_gene: TRBV7-6; CDR3aa: CASSFGTGGDEQYF; CDR3nt: TGTGCCAGCAGCTTTGGTACAGGGGGGGACGAGCAGTACTTC
d_gene: TRBD2; abundance: .; j_gene: TRBJ2-1; v_gene: TRBV7-9; CDR3aa: CASNHRLAGGNNEQFF; CDR3nt: TGTGCCAGCAACCACCGACTAGCGGGGGGAAACAATGAGCAGTTCTTC
d_gene: .; abundance: .; j_gene: TRBJ1-2; v_gene: TRBV12-3/TRBV12-4; CDR3aa: CASSFGGGGTYYGYTF; CDR3nt: TGTGCCAGCAGTTTCGGGGGCGGCGGCACATACTATGGCTACACCTTC
d_gene: .; abundance: .; j_gene: TRBJ2-2; v_gene: TRBV20-1; CDR3aa: CSARSVRGYANTGELFF; CDR3nt: TGCAGTGCGAGGTCTGTAAGGGGCTACGCGAACACCGGGGAGCTGTTTTTT
d_gene: .; abundance: .; j_gene: TRBJ1-5; v_gene: TRBV20-1; CDR3aa: CSAQDLTAIGPQHF; CDR3nt: TGCAGTGCTCAGGACCTAACTGCGATAGGGCCCCAGCATTTT
d_gene: .; abundance: .; j_gene: TRBJ1-2; v_gene: TRBV12-3/TRBV12-4; CDR3aa: CASSQQGAYGYTF; CDR3nt: TGTGCCAGCAGTCAACAGGGCGCTTATGGCTACACCTTC
d_gene: .; abundance: once; j_gene: TRBJ1-1; v_gene: TRBV7-8; CDR3aa: CASSFGDDNMNTEAFF; CDR3nt: TGTGCCAGCAGCTTCGGGGATGACAATATGAACACTGAAGCTTTCTTT
d_gene: .; abundance: few; j_gene: TRBJ1-3; v_gene: TRBV5-1; CDR3aa: CASSLGPNAGYGNTIYF; CDR3nt: TGCGCCAGCAGCTTGGGACCGAACGCAGGGTACGGAAACACCATATATTTT
d_gene: TRBD2; abundance: few; j_gene: TRBJ2-3; v_gene: TRBV7-9; CDR3aa: CASSSRDYPARDTQYF; CDR3nt: TGTGCCAGCAGCTCCCGGGACTACCCAGCTCGGGATACGCAGTATTTT
d_gene: TRBD1; abundance: few; j_gene: TRBJ2-2; v_gene: TRBV20-1; CDR3aa: CSARGPGTGGSANTGELFF; CDR3nt: TGCAGTGCTAGGGGCCCCGGGACAGGGGGCTCTGCGAACACCGGGGAGCTGTTTTTT
d_gene: .; abundance: .; j_gene: TRBJ2-3; v_gene: TRBV9; CDR3aa: CASSVGRGTDTQYF; CDR3nt: TGTGCCAGCAGCGTAGGTCGGGGAACAGATACGCAGTATTTT
d_gene: .; abundance: .; j_gene: TRBJ2-3; v_gene: TRBV3-1; CDR3aa: CASSSTPPGLKPDTQYF; CDR3nt: TGTGCCAGCAGCTCAACCCCCCCGGGACTTAAACCAGATACGCAGTATTTT
d_gene: .; abundance: few; j_gene: TRBJ1-3; v_gene: TRBV9; CDR3aa: CASSGPYRESVIGNTIYF; CDR3nt: TGTGCCAGCAGCGGGCCCTACAGGGAATCTGTCATCGGAAACACCATATATTTT
d_gene: .; abundance: few; j_gene: TRBJ1-2; v_gene: TRBV6-4; CDR3aa: CASSDNANYGYTF; CDR3nt: TGTGCCAGCAGTGACAACGCTAACTATGGCTACACCTTC
d_gene: TRBD2; abundance: many; j_gene: TRBJ2-1; v_gene: TRBV6-4; CDR3aa: CASSEDVAGSSEQFF; CDR3nt: TGTGCCAGCAGTGAAGATGTAGCGGGGTCGAGTGAGCAGTTCTTC
d_gene: .; abundance: .; j_gene: TRBJ2-7; v_gene: TRBV7-9; CDR3aa: CASSYGRAGLEQYF; CDR3nt: TGTGCCAGCAGCTACGGGAGAGCGGGTCTCGAGCAGTACTTC
d_gene: .; abundance: .; j_gene: TRBJ1-1; v_gene: TRBV11-2; CDR3aa: CASSSGGNSPNTEAFF; CDR3nt: TGTGCCAGCAGCTCAGGAGGAAACAGCCCGAACACTGAAGCTTTCTTT
d_gene: .; abundance: .; j_gene: TRBJ2-3; v_gene: TRBV7-3; CDR3aa: CASSLGVSPADTQYF; CDR3nt: TGTGCCAGCAGCTTAGGGGTTAGTCCGGCAGATACGCAGTATTTT
d_gene: .; abundance: few; j_gene: TRBJ2-7; v_gene: TRBV9; CDR3aa: CASSPSGGLKQYF; CDR3nt: TGTGCCAGCAGCCCTTCGGGGGGCTTAAAGCAGTACTTC
d_gene: TRBD2; abundance: few; j_gene: TRBJ2-3; v_gene: TRBV5-8; CDR3aa: CASSLATSGGDTQYF; CDR3nt: TGTGCCAGCAGCTTGGCCACTAGCGGGGGAGATACGCAGTATTTT
d_gene: .; abundance: few; j_gene: TRBJ1-1; v_gene: TRBV4-1; CDR3aa: CASSQIDRLGTEAFF; CDR3nt: TGCGCCAGCAGCCAAATTGACAGGTTGGGCACTGAAGCTTTCTTT
d_gene: .; abundance: .; j_gene: TRBJ2-2; v_gene: TRBV29-1; CDR3aa: CSVSPGSLGVKNTGELFF; CDR3nt: TGCAGCGTCTCCCCCGGCAGTTTAGGGGTAAAAAACACCGGGGAGCTGTTTTTT
d_gene: .; abundance: few; j_gene: TRBJ1-3; v_gene: TRBV7-2; CDR3aa: CASSSSGTGNTIYF; CDR3nt: TGTGCCAGCAGCTCCTCAGGGACTGGAAACACCATATATTTT